These 12 T cell receptor beta chains originate from one sample sequenced in a study of shared clonotypes between healthy human individuals. This table comes from immunoSEQ multiplex PCR, and its TCRdb copy is limited to in-frame clones, with some not included. Here the sample spans about 2,500,000 clones, roughly nine tenths being singletons. Sequencing was carried out using naive CD4+ T cells sorted from blood. As for subset: CD45RA+ positively selected. The receptors were sampled from a young man in good health.

The chain couples TRBV5-1 to TRBJ2-1, with 14 bases aligning to TRBD2. Looked up from germline, CDR1 is SGHRS and CDR2 is YFSETQ. The J segment lost 7 bases and the V segment lost 4 bases, leaving 10 bases of the junction unmatched. CDR3 size: 17 residues. The CDR3 is CASSLTGTSGSRNEQFF. For the CDR3, the DNA is TGCGCCAGCAGCCTAACAGGGACTAGCGGGAGTCGTAATGAGCAGTTCTTC.

This chain uses TRBV28 with TRBJ1-6, with TRBD1 matching over 9 bases. The J segment lost 7 bases and the V segment lost 4 bases, leaving 5 bases of the junction unmatched. The CDR3 runs to 15 residues. CDR1 and CDR2 from the germline V gene are MDHEN and SYDVKM. CDR3 in amino acids: CASSSQGQGNSPLHF. CDR3 coding DNA: TGTGCCAGCAGTTCCCAAGGACAGGGGAATTCACCCCTCCACTTT.

This chain links TRBV10-3 with TRBJ1-2; D is unresolved. The germline V gene encodes CDR1 ENHRY and CDR2 SYGVKD. The CDR3 runs 15 residues. V was clipped by 0 bases and J by 9 bases, with 17 bases between them. The CDR3 bases are TGTGCCATCAGTGAGTCCGGGGTCGGGATCGGACGCTACACCTTC. As protein: CAISESGVGIGRYTF.

The V gene is TRBV30, the J gene TRBJ2-7, with D possibly being TRBD2 (7 bases). V was clipped by 8 bases and J by 5 bases, with 16 bases between them. The germline V gene encodes CDR1 GTSNPN and CDR2 SVGIG (reference sequence). The CDR3 length is 12 residues. CDR3 sequence (DNA): TGTGCCGGGGGCAGACTAGCCAACGAGCAGTACTTC. This sequence encodes CAGGRLANEQYF.

V and J are TRBV11-2 and TRBJ2-3; 14 bases align to TRBD2. The CDR3 is 17 residues long. After removal of 0 bases from V and 3 bases from J, the junction contained 2 bases not matched to a gene. Germline V lookup: CDR1 SGHAT, CDR2 FQNNGV. CDR3 coding DNA: TGTGCCAGCAGCTTAGATGGGACTAGCGGGAGAACAGATACGCAGTATTTT. Its translation is CASSLDGTSGRTDTQYF.

The V call is TRBV29-1, the J call TRBJ2-5; 11 bases line up with TRBD2. The CDR3 has 14 residues. Losses at the gene ends were 7 bases for V and 5 bases for J; bases not matched to a gene: 9. Germline-derived CDR1 and CDR2 are SQVTM and ANQGSEA. The chain's CDR3 is CSAPIAGGMETQYF. Written as DNA, the CDR3 is TGCAGCGCCCCCATAGCGGGGGGGATGGAGACCCAGTACTTC.

This chain uses TRBV25-1 with TRBJ2-3; TRBD1 might be the D (5 bases). V was trimmed by 3 bases and J by 0 bases, leaving 19 bases between them. Germline lookup yields CDR1 MGHDK and CDR2 SYGVNS. The CDR3 is 18 amino acids. CDR3 sequence: CASSEFTTGSRSTDTQYF. The DNA for the CDR3 is TGTGCCAGCAGTGAGTTCACAACAGGCTCAAGGAGCACAGATACGCAGTATTTT.

The chain carries TRBV6-6 and TRBJ2-5; no clear D. CDR1 MNHNY and CDR2 SVGAGI come from the germline V gene (reference sequence). The ends were cut back, 7 bases at V and 4 bases at J, with 13 bases in the middle. The CDR3 totals 13 residues. CDR3 sequence (DNA): TGTGCCAGCAATTGGATGTTAGGAGAGACCCAGTACTTC. Its translation: CASNWMLGETQYF.

The V call is TRBV2, the J call TRBJ2-7, with 12 nucleotides matching TRBD2. The CDR3 is 14 amino acids. The V segment lost 8 bases and the J segment 3 bases; nucleotides outside the gene matches: 5. The V gene's germline CDR1 is SNHLY and CDR2 FYNNEI. Here the CDR3 reads CASLGLAGFYEQYF. The CDR3 nucleotides are TGTGCCAGCCTTGGACTAGCGGGATTCTACGAGCAGTACTTC.

The chain uses TRBV29-1 and TRBJ1-1, with 8 bases fitting TRBD1. CDR1 is SQVTM, CDR2 ANQGSEA, per germline. The V segment lost 7 bases and the J segment 0 bases; nucleotides outside the gene matches: 4. The CDR3 covers 13 residues. This CDR3 is CSAGDRMNTEAFF. As DNA, the CDR3 is TGCAGCGCCGGGGACAGGATGAACACTGAAGCTTTCTTT.

The chain is built from TRBV29-1 and TRBJ2-1; 9 bases line up with TRBD1. Germline V gives CDR1 SQVTM, CDR2 ANQGSEA. Trimming took 5 bases from V and 5 from J; bases not matched to a gene: 4. The CDR3 runs to 13 residues. The CDR3 region is CSVRTGVHNEQFF. The CDR3 DNA is TGCAGCGTTAGGACAGGGGTCCACAATGAGCAGTTCTTC.

The chain is built from TRBV14 and TRBJ2-3; the match to TRBD1 covers 12 bases. J was trimmed by 8 bases and V by 7 bases; bases with no gene match: 7. There are 14 residues in the CDR3. Germline V gene lookup returns CDR1 SGHDN and CDR2 FVKESK. DNA for the CDR3: TGTGCCAGCACCCCGGGACAGGGGGCCGGTACGCAGTATTTT. Its translation: CASTPGQGAGTQYF.